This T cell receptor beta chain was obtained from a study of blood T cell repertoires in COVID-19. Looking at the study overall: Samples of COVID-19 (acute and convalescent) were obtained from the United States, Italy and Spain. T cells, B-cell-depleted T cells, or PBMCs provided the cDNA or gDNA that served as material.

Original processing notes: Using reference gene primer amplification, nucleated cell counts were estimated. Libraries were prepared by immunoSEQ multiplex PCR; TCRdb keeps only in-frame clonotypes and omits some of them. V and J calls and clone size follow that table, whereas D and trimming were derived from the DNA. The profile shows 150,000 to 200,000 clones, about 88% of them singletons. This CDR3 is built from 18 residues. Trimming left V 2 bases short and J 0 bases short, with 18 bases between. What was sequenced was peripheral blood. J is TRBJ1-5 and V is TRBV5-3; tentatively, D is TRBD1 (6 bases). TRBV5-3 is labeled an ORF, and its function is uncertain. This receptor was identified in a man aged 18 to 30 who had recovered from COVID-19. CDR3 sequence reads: CARSFCQDSPYSNQPQHF. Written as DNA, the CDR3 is TGTGCCAGAAGCTTCTGCCAGGACAGTCCCTATAGCAATCAGCCCCAGCATTTT.